This is a list of T cell receptor beta chains from one sample in a study of tumor-infiltrating lymphocytes in localized non-small cell lung cancer. Clones were sequenced by immunoSEQ multiplex PCR, and TCRdb holds only the in-frame ones, with some missing. The sample contains 9,500 to 15,000 clones, more than 70% of which appear only once. Sequencing used lung tumor tissue. The receptors stem from a human donor with non-small cell lung cancer. Each CDR3 is given with its conserved first and last residue. The D gene is left open where the match is weak. The size field is filled for only some rows; it gives once, few, many or a size class.

cdr3_aa: CASSLIQTAGTEAFF
cdr3_nt: TGCGCCAGCAGCTTGATACAGACAGCGGGCACTGAAGCTTTCTTT
clone_size: NA
cdr3_length: 15
d_call: NA
v_call: TRBV5-1
j_call: TRBJ1-1

cdr3_aa: CASSSIRGSGNTIYF
cdr3_nt: TGTGCCAGCAGTTCTATCAGGGGCTCTGGAAACACCATATATTTT
clone_size: NA
cdr3_length: 15
d_call: NA
v_call: TRBV25-1
j_call: TRBJ1-3

cdr3_aa: CASSPAPLGRGHQPQHF
cdr3_nt: TGTGCCAGCAGTCCCGCCCCCTTGGGCAGGGGCCATCAGCCCCAGCATTTT
clone_size: NA
cdr3_length: 17
d_call: NA
v_call: TRBV7-2
j_call: TRBJ1-5

cdr3_aa: CSVDQNSRWETQYF
cdr3_nt: TGCAGCGTTGATCAGAACAGCCGGTGGGAGACCCAGTACTTC
clone_size: NA
cdr3_length: 14
d_call: NA
v_call: TRBV29-1
j_call: TRBJ2-5

cdr3_aa: CASSLRTAEVFF
cdr3_nt: TGTGCCAGCAGTCTTCGGACCGCGGAGGTGTTTTTT
clone_size: NA
cdr3_length: 12
d_call: NA
v_call: TRBV6-1
j_call: TRBJ1-4

cdr3_aa: CASSSVAAGEAFF
cdr3_nt: TGTGCCAGCAGCTCAGTAGCTGCCGGTGAAGCTTTCTTT
clone_size: NA
cdr3_length: 13
d_call: NA
v_call: TRBV7-8
j_call: TRBJ1-1

cdr3_aa: CAWSVPKGRTGGGGGEKLFF
cdr3_nt: TGTGCCTGGAGTGTACCGAAGGGGAGGACAGGGGGCGGCGGAGGTGAAAAACTGTTTTTT
clone_size: NA
cdr3_length: 20
d_call: TRBD1
v_call: TRBV30
j_call: TRBJ1-4

cdr3_aa: CASSRQSGSPLHF
cdr3_nt: TGTGCCAGCAGCAGACAGTCCGGGTCACCCCTCCACTTT
clone_size: NA
cdr3_length: 13
d_call: NA
v_call: TRBV7-2
j_call: TRBJ1-6

cdr3_aa: CASSLEANQPQHF
cdr3_nt: TGTGCCAGCAGCTTAGAGGCAAATCAGCCCCAGCATTTT
clone_size: NA
cdr3_length: 13
d_call: NA
v_call: TRBV11-2
j_call: TRBJ1-5

cdr3_aa: CASSRGGANEQFF
cdr3_nt: TGTGCCAGTAGCCGAGGGGGGGCGAATGAGCAGTTCTTC
clone_size: NA
cdr3_length: 13
d_call: NA
v_call: TRBV19
j_call: TRBJ2-1

cdr3_aa: CSVSVGTSGLWYQETQYF
cdr3_nt: TGCAGCGTCTCCGTTGGGACTAGCGGTTTATGGTACCAAGAGACCCAGTACTTC
clone_size: NA
cdr3_length: 18
d_call: TRBD2
v_call: TRBV29-1
j_call: TRBJ2-5

cdr3_aa: CASSLEVGTSDEQYF
cdr3_nt: TGTGCCAGCAGCTTGGAGGTAGGGACCTCCGACGAGCAGTACTTC
clone_size: NA
cdr3_length: 15
d_call: NA
v_call: TRBV5-6
j_call: TRBJ2-7

cdr3_aa: CASGSTGRQETQYF
cdr3_nt: TGTGCTAGTGGTTCGACAGGGCGTCAAGAGACCCAGTACTTC
clone_size: few
cdr3_length: 14
d_call: TRBD1
v_call: TRBV12-5
j_call: TRBJ2-5

cdr3_aa: CATTGTAFSPLHF
cdr3_nt: TGTGCCACCACTGGGACGGCCTTTTCACCCCTCCACTTT
clone_size: few
cdr3_length: 13
d_call: NA
v_call: TRBV6-5
j_call: TRBJ1-6

cdr3_aa: CASSSPGTGLTGELFF
cdr3_nt: TGCGCCAGCAGTTCCCCCGGGACAGGATTAACCGGGGAGCTGTTTTTT
clone_size: NA
cdr3_length: 16
d_call: TRBD1
v_call: TRBV10-2
j_call: TRBJ2-2

cdr3_aa: CASSSWGVGANVLTF
cdr3_nt: TGTGCCAGCAGCTCCTGGGGGGTTGGGGCCAACGTCCTGACTTTC
clone_size: few
cdr3_length: 15
d_call: NA
v_call: TRBV6-1
j_call: TRBJ2-6

cdr3_aa: CASSLDAGYTF
cdr3_nt: TGTGCCAGCAGCTTAGACGCGGGTTACACCTTC
clone_size: NA
cdr3_length: 11
d_call: NA
v_call: TRBV7-2
j_call: TRBJ1-2

cdr3_aa: CASSFRPYNEQFF
cdr3_nt: TGTGCCAGCAGCTTCCGACCCTACAATGAGCAGTTCTTC
clone_size: NA
cdr3_length: 13
d_call: NA
v_call: TRBV7-2
j_call: TRBJ2-1

cdr3_aa: CASSPRPGTTYEQYF
cdr3_nt: TGTGCCAGCAGCCCGCGCCCCGGTACCACCTACGAGCAGTACTTC
clone_size: NA
cdr3_length: 15
d_call: NA
v_call: TRBV11-2
j_call: TRBJ2-7

cdr3_aa: CASSLDRGNTEAFF
cdr3_nt: TGTGCCAGCAGTTTGGACAGGGGGAACACTGAAGCTTTCTTT
clone_size: NA
cdr3_length: 14
d_call: TRBD1
v_call: TRBV27
j_call: TRBJ1-1

cdr3_aa: CASSIGRGQNNQPQHF
cdr3_nt: TGTGCCAGTAGTATAGGCAGGGGACAGAACAATCAGCCCCAGCATTTT
clone_size: NA
cdr3_length: 16
d_call: TRBD1
v_call: TRBV19
j_call: TRBJ1-5

cdr3_aa: CASSAVTYNEQFF
cdr3_nt: TGTGCCAGCAGTGCCGTGACCTACAATGAGCAGTTCTTC
clone_size: NA
cdr3_length: 13
d_call: NA
v_call: TRBV7-2
j_call: TRBJ2-1

cdr3_aa: CASSVSSGDYGYTF
cdr3_nt: TGTGCCAGCAGTGTTTCGTCAGGGGACTATGGCTACACCTTC
clone_size: NA
cdr3_length: 14
d_call: NA
v_call: TRBV2
j_call: TRBJ1-2

cdr3_aa: CASSQVETSGAPYEQYF
cdr3_nt: TGCGCCAGCAGCCAAGTAGAGACTAGCGGGGCCCCCTACGAGCAGTACTTC
clone_size: NA
cdr3_length: 17
d_call: TRBD2
v_call: TRBV4-1
j_call: TRBJ2-7

cdr3_aa: CASSFRGLAGGETQYF
cdr3_nt: TGTGCCAGCAGCTTTCGAGGACTAGCGGGGGGAGAGACCCAGTACTTC
clone_size: NA
cdr3_length: 16
d_call: TRBD2
v_call: TRBV7-9
j_call: TRBJ2-5

cdr3_aa: CASSLERLAGGPDTQYF
cdr3_nt: TGTGCCAGCAGCTTGGAACGACTAGCGGGGGGGCCAGATACGCAGTATTTT
clone_size: NA
cdr3_length: 17
d_call: TRBD2
v_call: TRBV5-4
j_call: TRBJ2-3

cdr3_aa: CASSLELDYGYTF
cdr3_nt: TGTGCCAGCAGCTTAGAGTTGGACTATGGCTACACCTTC
clone_size: NA
cdr3_length: 13
d_call: NA
v_call: TRBV11-2
j_call: TRBJ1-2

cdr3_aa: CASSLEGVRTDTQYF
cdr3_nt: TGCGCCAGCAGTTTAGAAGGGGTGCGGACAGATACGCAGTATTTT
clone_size: few
cdr3_length: 15
d_call: NA
v_call: TRBV5-1
j_call: TRBJ2-3

cdr3_aa: CASSSPFGTSGGLPLW
cdr3_nt: TGTGCCAGCAGCAGCCCATTCGGGACTAGCGGGGGCCTGCCGCTTTGG
clone_size: NA
cdr3_length: 16
d_call: TRBD2
v_call: TRBV11-2
j_call: TRBJ2-3

cdr3_aa: CASSLTGIVGETQYF
cdr3_nt: TGTGCCAGCAGCTTGACCGGGATCGTGGGAGAGACCCAGTACTTC
clone_size: NA
cdr3_length: 15
d_call: NA
v_call: TRBV7-2
j_call: TRBJ2-5

cdr3_aa: CAIRDREGLTEAFF
cdr3_nt: TGTGCCATCAGGGACAGAGAAGGATTGACTGAAGCTTTCTTT
clone_size: NA
cdr3_length: 14
d_call: NA
v_call: TRBV10-3
j_call: TRBJ1-1

cdr3_aa: CASSLLRGMSYNEQFF
cdr3_nt: TGTGCCAGCAGCTTATTACGGGGTATGTCCTACAATGAGCAGTTCTTC
clone_size: few
cdr3_length: 16
d_call: NA
v_call: TRBV7-9
j_call: TRBJ2-1

cdr3_aa: CASSPLGDTEAFF
cdr3_nt: TGTGCCAGCAGCCCCCTCGGGGACACTGAAGCTTTCTTT
clone_size: NA
cdr3_length: 13
d_call: NA
v_call: TRBV7-8
j_call: TRBJ1-1

cdr3_aa: CASSYITGLGGNTEAFF
cdr3_nt: TGTGCCAGTAGTTATATTACGGGGCTTGGTGGGAACACTGAAGCTTTCTTT
clone_size: NA
cdr3_length: 17
d_call: NA
v_call: TRBV19
j_call: TRBJ1-1

cdr3_aa: CASSLSGTEQYF
cdr3_nt: TGTGCCAGCAGCTTGTCAGGGACCGAGCAGTACTTC
clone_size: NA
cdr3_length: 12
d_call: NA
v_call: TRBV11-3
j_call: TRBJ2-7

cdr3_aa: CASSKADPPSTDTQYF
cdr3_nt: TGTGCCAGTAGTAAGGCAGACCCACCTAGCACAGATACGCAGTATTTT
clone_size: once
cdr3_length: 16
d_call: NA
v_call: TRBV19
j_call: TRBJ2-3

cdr3_aa: CSVGTGYGYTF
cdr3_nt: TGCAGCGTAGGGACAGGGTATGGCTACACCTTC
clone_size: NA
cdr3_length: 11
d_call: TRBD1
v_call: TRBV29-1
j_call: TRBJ1-2

cdr3_aa: CASSAQTGMSGANVLTF
cdr3_nt: TGTGCCAGCAGCGCGCAGACAGGGATGTCTGGGGCCAACGTCCTGACTTTC
clone_size: NA
cdr3_length: 17
d_call: TRBD1
v_call: TRBV9
j_call: TRBJ2-6

cdr3_aa: CASSRVVRQYF
cdr3_nt: TGTGCCAGCAGCCGCGTAGTGAGGCAGTACTTC
clone_size: NA
cdr3_length: 11
d_call: NA
v_call: TRBV6-1
j_call: TRBJ2-7

cdr3_aa: CSAPETQYF
cdr3_nt: TGCAGTGCCCCGGAGACCCAGTACTTC
clone_size: NA
cdr3_length: 9
d_call: NA
v_call: TRBV20-1
j_call: TRBJ2-5

cdr3_aa: CASSPRQGGDEQYF
cdr3_nt: TGTGCCAGCAGCCCTCGACAGGGAGGGGACGAGCAGTACTTC
clone_size: NA
cdr3_length: 14
d_call: NA
v_call: TRBV6-5
j_call: TRBJ2-7

cdr3_aa: CASSQHGLTCTF
cdr3_nt: TGTGCCAGCAGCCAACACGGCCTTACATGCACCTTC
clone_size: NA
cdr3_length: 12
d_call: NA
v_call: TRBV14
j_call: TRBJ1-2

cdr3_aa: CASSSDGVFTEAFF
cdr3_nt: TGTGCCAGCAGCTCAGATGGGGTGTTCACTGAAGCTTTCTTT
clone_size: NA
cdr3_length: 14
d_call: NA
v_call: TRBV11-2
j_call: TRBJ1-1